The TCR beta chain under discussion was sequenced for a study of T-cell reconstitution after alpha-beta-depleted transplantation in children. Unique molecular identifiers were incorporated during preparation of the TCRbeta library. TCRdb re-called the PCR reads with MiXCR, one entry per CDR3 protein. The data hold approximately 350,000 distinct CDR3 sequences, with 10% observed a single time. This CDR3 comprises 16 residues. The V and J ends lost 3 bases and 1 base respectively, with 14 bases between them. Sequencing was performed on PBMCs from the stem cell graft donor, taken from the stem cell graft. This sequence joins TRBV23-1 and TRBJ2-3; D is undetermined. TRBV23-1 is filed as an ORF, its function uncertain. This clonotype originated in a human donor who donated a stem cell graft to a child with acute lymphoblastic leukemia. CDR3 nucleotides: TGCGCCAGCAGTCATCGCAACGGCGGCGGCACAGATACGCAGTATTTT. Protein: CASSHRNGGGTDTQYF.